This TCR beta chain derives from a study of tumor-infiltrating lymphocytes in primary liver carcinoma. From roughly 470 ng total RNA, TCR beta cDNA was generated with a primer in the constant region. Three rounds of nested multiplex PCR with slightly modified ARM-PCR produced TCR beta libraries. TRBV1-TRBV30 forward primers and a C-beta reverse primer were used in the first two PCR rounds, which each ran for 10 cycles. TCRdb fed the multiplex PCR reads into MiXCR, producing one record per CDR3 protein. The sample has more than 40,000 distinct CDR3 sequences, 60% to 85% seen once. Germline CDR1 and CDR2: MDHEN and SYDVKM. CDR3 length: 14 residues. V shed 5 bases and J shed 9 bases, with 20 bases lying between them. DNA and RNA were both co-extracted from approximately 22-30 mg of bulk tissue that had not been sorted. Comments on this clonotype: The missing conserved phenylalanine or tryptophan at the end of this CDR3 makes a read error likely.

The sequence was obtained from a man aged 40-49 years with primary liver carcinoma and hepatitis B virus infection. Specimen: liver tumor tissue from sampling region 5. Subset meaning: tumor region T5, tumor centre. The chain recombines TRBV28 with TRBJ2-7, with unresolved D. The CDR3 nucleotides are TGTGCCAGCAGTACGATTGGGATCGGGTCCGGGCAGTACCTC. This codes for CASSTIGIGSGQYL.